This T cell receptor beta chain derives from a study of beta chain features in type 1 diabetes listed by TCRdb under 2018. Looking at the study overall: No differences in mean age, gender distribution, total cell number or subset yield were found between patients and healthy donors. A total of some 100,000,000 sorted cells were examined across all samples, and a strong correlation was observed between cell number per subset and RNA yield. In the study, TCRB repertoires of sorted circulating CD4+ T cell subsets from recently diagnosed type 1 diabetes patients were compared with those of matched healthy donors. Whereas all 30 or so donors provided naive and central memory subsets, regulatory and stem cell-like memory subsets were isolated from just 8 patients and about 8 healthy donors.

On the study overall, not on this receptor specifically: Because the HLA sub-analyses included only small numbers of individuals, any influence of HLA type on TCRB rearrangement was left unresolved. Naive, central memory and regulatory TCRB repertoires appeared to be more alike among patients than among healthy donors. In all four CD4+ subsets, TCRB CDR3 length was moderately but significantly shorter in type 1 diabetes patients. PCR may preferentially amplify shorter templates, but because patient and control samples were amplified and corrected together, any resulting skew would affect both groups equally. Patients with type 1 diabetes made fewer insertions and deleted more nucleotides at VDJ recombination sites, implying thymic rearrangement abnormalities. Because cDNA rather than genomic DNA was sequenced, highly expressing activated cells could have been over-represented, although no difference in activation and CD3 levels was found between groups.

Worth noting for this clone: Its antigen is not yet known. There are no base qualities to consult, and no much larger clone falls within one base.

The entire isolated RNA was reverse transcribed using the High Capacity cDNA Reverse Transcription Kit, and thus expressed TCRB transcripts were sequenced. Naive, central memory and regulatory T cell samples underwent deep immunoSEQ sequencing, averaging approximately 3.5 million total reads per sample. After sorted cells were lysed in RLT buffer, RNA was extracted with DNase-treated RNeasy Micro or Mini kits, with the choice depending on cell number. Each cell subset was processed on its own to prevent cross-contamination, while patient and healthy donor samples were processed together. The immunoSEQ multiplex PCR was used to amplify TCRB sequences from cDNA, yielding 87-bp fragments that span the CDR3 region. Sequencing of the amplicons was performed on the Illumina HiSeq platform. On the study's bioinformatics: Synthetic template baselines were used to correct PCR bias computationally, reads within Hamming distance 2 were collapsed together, and singletons that could not be merged were discarded. Reads were aligned against IMGT to assign V, D and J genes, CDR3 length and insertions or deletions at six rearrangement sites. Within each subset, clonotype counts were normalized to sorted cell number, and only after that were true diversity and Gini coefficients computed with the tcR R package. Repertoire sharing was quantified using the overlap coefficient calculated on TCRB nucleotide sequences. Out-of-frame TCRB sequences from naive cells were analyzed to stand in for the pre-selection repertoire. This immuneACCESS table, as held by TCRdb, lists in-frame sequences with V and J called but not all clones. Of the missing ones, under half trace to an unresolved V gene in checked studies; the others have no known cause. V and J calls and clone size are given by that table; D and trimming were obtained from the DNA. The sample profile shows around 280,000 clones; about 15% of them were found once. The ten largest make up roughly 0.015% of the sample.

A single peripheral blood draw of around 100 mL on average was collected from each donor into heparinised tubes. A BD FACSAria II and a panel including CD45RO, CCR7, CD25, CD127, CD95 and CD27 were used to sort naive, central memory, regulatory and stem cell-like memory CD4+ T cells. Purity was above 98% for every sorted population. PBMCs were separated immediately by Lymphoprep density gradient centrifugation and were stained directly, without being cultured. So that batch effects would be minimized, each experiment stained and sorted samples in pairs, pairing one healthy donor with one patient. Sequenced material: naive CD4+ T cells from blood. The cell subset or site label here, explained by the study, means: true naive CD4+ T cells. This receptor was obtained from a man younger than 35 with type 1 diabetes.

This receptor has the CDR3 CAWIRGRNYGYTF. The nucleotide sequence reads TGTGCCTGGATTCGGGGGAGAAACTATGGCTACACCTTC. The receptor chain draws on TRBV30 and TRBJ1-2; possibly the D gene is TRBD1, per 5 matching bases. The germline V gene (reference sequence) specifies GTSNPN as CDR1 and SVGIG as CDR2. CDR3 length: 13 amino acids, cysteine to phenylalanine. Only CDR3 DNA remains: 39 bases, in frame from the first base. Cut back by 4 bases and 2 bases, the V and J ends lie 11 bases apart.